Below are 31 T cell receptor beta chains sequenced from a single sample in a study of T cell repertoires in cytomegalovirus infection. MiXCR was run by TCRdb on the reads, yielding one entry per CDR3 protein. The sample holds 300,000 or so distinct CDR3 sequences, about 9.2% seen once. Input material: PBMCs. The source is a human donor in good health (CMV status not recorded). Some clones in this sample may be carry-over from other donors' samples.

This clonotype was observed a few times. This rearrangement joins TRBV2 to TRBJ1-2; D is undetermined. Trimming stripped 11 bases from V and 5 bases from J, with 15 bases between. CDR1 SNHLY and CDR2 FYNNEI come from the germline V gene. The CDR3 has 12 residues. The CDR3 spells CAGEGLRYGYTF. Here the CDR3 DNA reads TGTGCCGGCGAGGGTCTCCGTTATGGCTACACCTTC.

The rearrangement uses TRBV18 and TRBJ1-1, with unresolved D. The CDR3 sequence is 14 residues long. Trimming cost V 6 bases and J 0 bases, with 11 bases left between them. The germline gives CDR1 KGHSH, CDR2 LQKENI. This CDR3 reads CASSPPSMNTEAFF. The CDR3 DNA sequence: TGTGCCAGCTCCCCTCCCTCCATGAACACTGAAGCTTTCTTT.

This clonotype was seen ten or more times. This chain joins TRBV6-6 and TRBJ2-2; 8 positions agree with TRBD1. The CDR3 runs 13 residues. Germline V gene lookup returns CDR1 MNHNY and CDR2 SVGAGI (reference sequence). The V gene end was trimmed by 8 bases and the J gene end by 4 bases; junction bases not matched to a gene: 3. In nucleotides, the CDR3 is TGTGCCAGCCAGGGGGCAATCACCGGGGAGCTGTTTTTT. Translation: CASQGAITGELFF.

This clonotype was detected only a few times. The gene calls are TRBV28 and TRBJ1-2; D unclear. The length of the CDR3 is 14 residues. Trimming shortened V by 7 bases and J by 3 bases, and 15 bases separated the two germline ends. Germline values: CDR1 MDHEN, CDR2 SYDVKM. CDR3 DNA sequence: TGTGCCAGCACCGTCGTGGACGGGTACTATGGCTACACCTTC. It is translated as CASTVVDGYYGYTF.

The chain recombines TRBV7-3 with TRBJ2-1; unclear D gene. CDR3 size: 15 residues. Trimming removed 1 base at V and 0 bases at J, with 7 bases between. Germline V CDR1 and CDR2: SGHTA, FQGTGA. For the CDR3, the DNA is TGTGCCAGCAGCTTAAATGGTTACTCCTACAATGAGCAGTTCTTC. It codes for CASSLNGYSYNEQFF.

With regard to this clonotype: At one of its ends the junction is not consistent with the germline gene, which may arise from a read error. The chain combines TRBV6-6 with TRBJ2-1, with 8 bases identical to TRBD2. This CDR3 is built from 15 residues. Per the germline V gene, CDR1 is MNHNY and CDR2 is SVGAGI (reference sequence). CDR3 sequence: CASSQAGGSHNEQFF. CDR3 bases: TGTGCCAGCAGCCAGGCGGGGGGCTCCCACAATGAGCAGTTCTTC.

The V and J genes are TRBV2 and TRBJ1-6; unclear D gene. The CDR3 has 14 residues. Deletions cut 7 bases from V and 8 bases from J, with 15 bases between. Per germline, CDR1 SNHLY and CDR2 FYNNEI. CDR3 protein: CASTLHPTYSPLHF. The CDR3 DNA sequence: TGTGCCAGCACCCTACATCCGACCTATTCACCCCTCCACTTT.

For this clonotype: At one boundary the junction diverges from the germline segment, which might be a read error. J is TRBJ1-1 and V is TRBV28; no firm D call. This CDR3 has 15 amino acids. Per the germline V gene, CDR1 is MDHEN and CDR2 is SYDVKM. CDR3 DNA sequence: TGTGCCAGAAGTTTGCGGCAACGGATCGACACTGAAGCTTTCTTT. This sequence encodes CARSLRQRIDTEAFF.

A few counts support this clonotype. The chain uses TRBV29-1 and TRBJ1-2; D may be TRBD1 (6 bases). The CDR3 runs 12 residues. The V gene lost 3 bases and the J gene lost 6 bases, with 11 bases spanning the gap. The V gene's germline CDR1 is SQVTM and CDR2 ANQGSEA. DNA for the CDR3: TGCAGCGTTGACGGACAGCGTAATGGCTACACCTTC. Its protein is CSVDGQRNGYTF.

With respect to this clonotype: This clone may be a read error of a much larger clone one base away. The J gene is TRBJ2-6, the V gene TRBV19, with unresolved D. The CDR3 length is 15 residues. The germline gives CDR1 LNHDA, CDR2 SQIVND (reference sequence). The CDR3 DNA reads as TGTGCCAGTAGTATACAGAGTTCTGTGGCCAACGTCCTGACTTTC. Translated: CASSIQSSVANVLTF.

This clonotype was counted at least ten times. The V gene is TRBV7-2, the J gene TRBJ2-5; the D is unclear. The CDR3 runs to 14 residues. V lost 2 bases, J lost 3 bases, and 10 bases lay in between. Germline V CDR1 and CDR2: SGHTA, FQGNSA. The CDR3 sequence is CASSLRMTEETQYF. CDR3 bases: TGTGCCAGCAGCTTAAGGATGACCGAAGAGACCCAGTACTTC.

A remark on this clonotype: A much larger clone differs from this one at a single base, so this may be a read error. The chain combines TRBV28 with TRBJ1-4; D perhaps matches TRBD1 (5 bases). The CDR3 covers 14 residues. Germline V gene sequence: CDR1 MDHEN, CDR2 SYDVKM. CDR3 nucleotides: TGTGCCAACAGTACCGGGACGGAGGTGGAAAAACTGTTTTTT. It encodes CANSTGTEVEKLFF.

At least ten counts were recorded for this clonotype. The CDR3 sequence is CASSFVDYSNQPQHF. The CDR3 bases are TGTGCCAGCAGCTTCGTGGATTATAGCAATCAGCCCCAGCATTTT. V usage is TRBV7-2 and J usage is TRBJ1-5; no clear D gene. The CDR3 has 15 residues. The germline V gene has CDR1 SGHTA and CDR2 FQGNSA. Deletions cut 3 bases from V and 0 bases from J, with 9 bases between.

This clonotype was detected ten times or more. V is TRBV11-3 and J is TRBJ2-3; 7 positions match TRBD1. V lost 2 bases, J lost 2 bases, and 4 bases stayed unmatched. Germline V lookup: CDR1 SGHNT, CDR2 YENEEA. The length of the CDR3 is 15 residues. CDR3 protein: CASSLRQGVTDTQYF. The CDR3 region has the DNA TGTGCCAGCAGCTTACGGCAGGGGGTCACAGATACGCAGTATTTT.

This clonotype was seen only once. The rearrangement joins TRBV3-1 to TRBJ1-5; 8 bases are a match to TRBD1. The CDR3 sequence is 14 residues long. Per the germline V gene, CDR1 is LGHDT and CDR2 is YNNKEL (reference sequence). With 5 bases clipped from V and 3 bases from J, the junction kept 3 bases outside the gene matches. The CDR3 DNA follows: TGTGCCAGCAGCGAGACAGGGGCCAATCAGCCCCAGCATTTT. As protein: CASSETGANQPQHF. Using reference TRBV3-1 and TRBJ1-5 for the parts outside the CDR3, the full variable domain is DTAVSQTPKYLVTQMGNDKSIKCEQNLGHDTMYWYKQDSKKFLKIMFSYNNKELIINETVPNRFSPKSPDKAHLNLHINSLELGDSAVYFCASSETGANQPQHFGDGTRLSIL.

There are many counts of this clonotype. This rearrangement joins TRBV7-2 to TRBJ2-3; D is uncertain. Per germline, CDR1 SGHTA and CDR2 FQGNSA. Deletions cut 6 bases from V and 2 bases from J, with 15 bases between. The CDR3 sequence is 15 residues long. Written as DNA, the CDR3 is TGTGCCAGCAGACTAAATAATCTGCCCACAGATACGCAGTATTTT. Protein product: CASRLNNLPTDTQYF.

This chain uses TRBV5-4 with TRBJ2-3, with D possibly called TRBD1 or TRBD2 (8 bases each). The germline gives CDR1 SGHNT, CDR2 YYREEE (reference sequence). The length of the CDR3 is 17 residues. Trimming took 4 bases from V and 6 from J, leaving 24 bases between them. The CDR3 nucleotides are TGTGCCAGCAGCGGGCACGGGACAGGCGGCGGGGGGGATACGCAGTATTTT. Protein: CASSGHGTGGGGDTQYF.

This clonotype occurred many times. The J gene is TRBJ2-4, the V gene TRBV20-1, with 10 bases fitting TRBD1. In germline, CDR1 is DFQATT, CDR2 SNEGSKA (reference sequence). V lost 5 bases to trimming and J lost 3 bases; unmatched junction nucleotides: 7. CDR3 size: 15 residues. CDR3 in DNA: TGCAGTGCTCGACAGGGGGCGCTGGGCAAAAACATTCAGTACTTC. It codes for CSARQGALGKNIQYF.

In this sample, this clonotype turned up many times. This chain links TRBV20-1 with TRBJ1-2; D is possibly TRBD1 (5 bases). Germline V gene sequence: CDR1 DFQATT, CDR2 SNEGSKA (reference sequence). CDR3 length: 13 amino acids. Deletions cut 6 bases from V and 7 bases from J, with 18 bases between. Written as DNA, the CDR3 is TGCAGTGCCCCCCCCCCCGACAGAATTGGCTACACCTTC. Protein product: CSAPPPDRIGYTF.

This clonotype was seen repeatedly, ten times or more. The chain joins TRBV6-5 to TRBJ1-1; D is unclear. This CDR3 is built from 15 residues. Germline V CDR1 and CDR2: MNHEY, SVGAGI. Trimming stripped 0 bases from V and 7 bases from J, with 15 bases between. CDR3 in amino acids: CASSYSIGIRGEAFF. The CDR3 coding sequence is TGTGCCAGCAGTTACTCGATAGGCATCCGGGGTGAAGCTTTCTTT.

This clonotype was counted many times. The chain recombines TRBV5-5 with TRBJ2-5, with D possibly being TRBD1 (5 bases). V dropped 4 bases and J dropped 5 bases, with 18 bases sitting between them. Germline V gives CDR1 SGHKS, CDR2 YYEKEE (reference sequence). The CDR3 runs to 15 residues. The CDR3 region has the DNA TGTGCCAGCAGCCCTGGGGCGATGGAACTGGAGACCCAGTACTTC. Its protein product is CASSPGAMELETQYF.

The chain uses TRBV29-1 and TRBJ2-5; tentative D call: TRBD1 (5 bases). The germline V gene has CDR1 SQVTM and CDR2 ANQGSEA. The V end lost 5 bases, the J end lost 5 bases, and 15 bases lay between the germline ends. The CDR3 is 13 amino acids. The CDR3: CSVNAGLHETQYF. For the CDR3, the DNA is TGCAGCGTTAACGCAGGGCTACACGAGACCCAGTACTTC.

This clonotype was seen ten or more times. The gene calls are TRBV7-2 and TRBJ2-7; 8 nucleotides match TRBD1. This CDR3 has 13 amino acids. Germline assignment: CDR1 SGHTA and CDR2 FQGNSA. The V and J ends lost 2 bases and 5 bases, in that order; junction bases with no gene match: 2. The CDR3, as DNA: TGTGCCAGCAGCTTACGACAGGGGAACGAGCAGTACGTC. Translating gives CASSLRQGNEQYV.

This clonotype was seen repeatedly, ten times or more. CDR3 nucleotides: TGCAGTGCTAGAGGAAACGGACAGTTTTCTAGCACAGATACGCAGTATTTT. It specifies CSARGNGQFSSTDTQYF. The V and J genes are TRBV20-1 and TRBJ2-3; perhaps TRBD1 as D (6 bases). Germline V gene data show CDR1 as DFQATT and CDR2 as SNEGSKA (reference sequence). Trimming shortened V by 1 base and J by 0 bases, and 17 bases separated the two germline ends. This CDR3 is built from 17 residues.

Ten or more counts support this clonotype. This chain uses TRBV20-1 with TRBJ1-2; TRBD1 is a possible D gene (6 bases). Germline CDR1 and CDR2: DFQATT and SNEGSKA (reference sequence). V lost 3 bases to trimming and J lost 2 bases, with 22 bases between them. The CDR3 contains 17 residues. The CDR3 DNA sequence: TGCAGTGCTAGGGATGGGGCGCCGAGGGGGGTGAACTATGGCTACACCTTC. Amino acids: CSARDGAPRGVNYGYTF.

This clonotype was observed a few times. The V and J genes are TRBV5-1 and TRBJ2-7; D unresolved. Germline CDR1 SGHRS, CDR2 YFSETQ. The CDR3 runs 14 residues. V was trimmed by 5 bases and J by 0 bases, leaving 12 bases between them. This CDR3 reads CASSPDHSSYEQYF. The DNA of the CDR3 is TGCGCCAGCAGTCCAGACCACAGCTCCTACGAGCAGTACTTC.

This sequence joins TRBV20-1 and TRBJ2-5, with D tentatively TRBD2 (5 bases). Germline lookup yields CDR1 DFQATT and CDR2 SNEGSKA (reference sequence). V was clipped by 4 bases and J by 1 base, with 13 bases between them. The CDR3 is 14 amino acids. The CDR3 DNA reads as TGCAGTGCTAATAATCGAGGGCTCCAAGAGACCCAGTACTTC. Its protein product is CSANNRGLQETQYF.

The chain joins TRBV12-3 or TRBV12-4 to TRBJ1-2, with 7 bases aligning to TRBD1. With 6 bases clipped from V and 5 bases from J, the junction kept 9 bases outside the gene matches. This CDR3 is built from 14 residues. The CDR3 here is CASRPLDRAYGYTF. The CDR3 region has the DNA TGTGCCAGCAGACCCCTCGACAGGGCTTATGGCTACACCTTC.

This clonotype was observed at least ten times. The genes are TRBV7-2 and TRBJ1-1; 7 bases are a match to TRBD1. CDR1 is SGHTA, CDR2 FQGNSA, per germline. The J segment lost 9 bases and the V segment lost 2 bases, leaving 0 bases of the junction unmatched. This CDR3 comprises 11 residues. CDR3 residues: CASSLRGQAFF. The DNA of the CDR3 is TGTGCCAGCAGCTTAAGGGGGCAAGCTTTCTTT. Drawing the rest from reference TRBV7-2 and TRBJ1-1, the complete variable domain is GAGVSQSPSNKVTEKGKDVELRCDPISGHTALYWYRQSLGQGLEFLIYFQGNSAPDKSGLPSDRFSAERTGGSVSTLTIQRTQQEDSAVYLCASSLRGQAFFGQGTRLTVV.

This clonotype was counted ten times or more. V usage is TRBV5-4 and J usage is TRBJ2-7; D is unclear. CDR1 and CDR2 (germline): SGHNT, YYREEE (reference sequence). Trimming shortened V by 2 bases and J by 3 bases, and 0 bases separated the two germline ends. This CDR3 spans 10 amino acids. The CDR3 region is CASSFYEQYV. CDR3 nucleotide sequence: TGTGCCAGCAGCTTCTACGAGCAGTACGTC.

This clonotype has at least ten counts. The chain couples TRBV12-3 or TRBV12-4 to TRBJ1-3; D uncertain. The CDR3 is 13 amino acids. The germline V and J ends were trimmed by 1 base and 5 bases, with 6 bases remaining between them. The CDR3 DNA reads TGTGCCAGCAGTTTAGAGGTCCGAAACACCATATATTTT. This codes for CASSLEVRNTIYF.